This T cell receptor beta chain was captured in a study of identical twins. This clonotype was picked up a small number of times. This CDR3 region has 14 residues. CDR1 and CDR2 (germline): KGHDR, SFDVKD. Trimming cost V 11 bases and J 6 bases; bases outside gene matches: 10. In TCRdb, the 5' RACE reads were re-called with MiXCR into one record per CDR3 protein. The sample has roughly 720,000 distinct CDR3 sequences; 15% to 20% are singletons. This sample was also put to use in a study of T cells expressing NK-cell markers.

The chain carries TRBV24-1 and TRBJ2-2, with TRBD1 matching 8 bases. Material for sequencing was PBMCs. The source of this sequence is a young woman in good health. CDR3 DNA sequence: TGTGCCATAGGACAGGGCAGCCCCTCCGGGGAGCTGTTTTTT. It encodes CAIGQGSPSGELFF.